The 23 T cell receptor beta chains below come from one sample, sequenced in a study of CD8+ T cells in alopecia areata. Extracted RNA was reverse transcribed, and the resulting cDNA served as sequencing template. This table comes from immunoSEQ multiplex PCR, and its TCRdb copy is limited to in-frame clones, with some not included. Here the sample spans 110,000 to 150,000 clones, less than 70% being singletons. As for treatment: oral pan-JAK inhibitor, 5-10 mg twice daily. The sequencing used CD8+ T cells sorted from blood, collected at week 4, from a patient treated with tofacitinib. These receptors were collected from a human donor with alopecia areata.

V usage is TRBV7-3 and J usage is TRBJ2-2; TRBD1 matches 7 bases. Germline loops: CDR1 SGHTA, CDR2 FQGTGA. The CDR3 has 18 amino acids. V lost 7 bases to trimming and J lost 3 bases; unmatched junction nucleotides: 17. In DNA, the CDR3 is TGTGCCAGCACCCTTGGAACAGGGGAAGAATCGGACACCGGGGAGCTGTTTTTT. This codes for CASTLGTGEESDTGELFF.

This clone was observed a handful of times. The CDR3 here is CASSPRQAGELFF. In DNA form, the CDR3 reads TGCGCCAGCAGCCCCCGACAGGCCGGGGAGCTGTTTTTT. The chain joins TRBV4-1 to TRBJ2-2; D might be TRBD1 (6 bases). Trimming took 4 bases from V and 6 from J, leaving 9 bases between them. CDR3 length equals 13 residues. Germline V CDR1 and CDR2: MGHRA, YSYEKL.

This clone was found once. The rearrangement uses TRBV30 and TRBJ2-7; tentative D call: TRBD1 (6 bases). CDR1 is GTSNPN and CDR2 is SVGIG in the germline V gene (reference sequence). CDR3 length equals 12 residues. The V and J ends lost 2 bases and 5 bases respectively, with 10 bases between them. The chain's CDR3 is CAWSPQGNEQYF. The CDR3 DNA reads TGTGCCTGGAGTCCACAGGGTAACGAGCAGTACTTC. The variable domain in full, completed from reference TRBV30 and TRBJ2-7, reads SQTIHQWPATLVQPVGSPLSLECTVEGTSNPNLYWYRQAAGRGLQLLFYSVGIGQISSEVPQNLSASRPQDRQFILSSKKLLLSDSGFYLCAWSPQGNEQYFGPGTRLTVT.

The rearrangement joins TRBV29-1 to TRBJ2-1; a possible D gene is TRBD2 (6 bases). V lost 3 bases to trimming and J lost 5 bases, with 14 bases between them. Looked up from germline, CDR1 is SQVTM and CDR2 is ANQGSEA. This CDR3 is built from 14 residues. The DNA of the CDR3 is TGCAGCGTTGATTCGGGCGCTAGCGACAATGAGCAGTTCTTC. Amino acids: CSVDSGASDNEQFF.

The chain joins TRBV6-5 to TRBJ2-2, with TRBD2 matching over 8 bases. There are 15 residues in the CDR3. Losses at the gene ends were 5 bases for V and 5 bases for J; bases not matched to a gene: 7. CDR1 and CDR2 from the germline V gene are MNHEY and SVGAGI. The CDR3 coding sequence is TGTGCCAGCAGTCCTACGGGGGGGCTAACCGGGGAGCTGTTTTTT. Translating gives CASSPTGGLTGELFF.

V usage is TRBV27 and J usage is TRBJ2-1, with no clear D. Per germline, CDR1 MNHEY and CDR2 SMNVEV (reference sequence). The V end lost 2 bases, the J end lost 3 bases, and 11 bases lay between the germline ends. This CDR3 comprises 15 residues. The CDR3 nucleotides read TGTGCCAGCAGTTTAGTCTCCAACTACTACAATGAGCAGTTCTTC. It yields the protein CASSLVSNYYNEQFF.

V and J are TRBV29-1 and TRBJ1-2, with no clear D. This CDR3 has 14 amino acids. Trimming cost V 2 bases and J 3 bases, with 13 bases left between them. Germline V CDR1 and CDR2: SQVTM, ANQGSEA. For the CDR3, the DNA is TGCAGCGTTGAACAAGCATCGGAGTACTATGGCTACACCTTC. It yields the protein CSVEQASEYYGYTF. The whole variable domain, remainder taken from reference TRBV29-1 and TRBJ1-2, is SAVISQKPSRDICQRGTSLTIQCQVDSQVTMMFWYRQQPGQSLTLIATANQGSEATYESGFVIDKFPISRPNLTFSTLTVSNMSPEDSSIYLCSVEQASEYYGYTFGSGTRLTVV.

This clone was recorded once. The V gene is TRBV6-6, the J gene TRBJ1-1, with D possibly matching TRBD1 (6 bases). V lost 5 bases to trimming and J lost 6 bases, with 16 bases between them. The CDR3 consists of 14 residues. The germline CDR1 and CDR2 sequences are MNHNY and SVGAGI (reference sequence). CDR3 in DNA: TGTGCCAGCAGTACCTTGGACAGTAGGGCTGAAGCTTTCTTT. Its translation is CASSTLDSRAEAFF.

This clone has only a few counts. The identical CDR3 is also encoded by other nucleotide sequences in the sample. V is TRBV13 and J is TRBJ2-5, with 8 bases that match TRBD1. V shed 5 bases and J 3 bases; nucleotides not matched to a gene: 2. Germline assignment: CDR1 PRHDT and CDR2 FYEKMQ (reference sequence). The CDR3 is 13 amino acids. CDR3 loop: CASSLDREETQYF. The CDR3 DNA is TGTGCCAGCAGCCTGGACAGGGAAGAGACCCAGTACTTC.

The chain employs TRBV5-6 and TRBJ2-3; D might be TRBD1 or TRBD2, each matching 5 bases. There are 11 residues in the CDR3. Per the germline V gene, CDR1 is SGHDT and CDR2 is YYEEEE. V was clipped by 5 bases and J by 10 bases, with 11 bases between them. The CDR3 sequence is CASSHGGAQYF. The CDR3 DNA sequence: TGTGCCAGCAGTCATGGGGGAGCGCAGTATTTT.

The V and J genes are TRBV29-1 and TRBJ2-5; tentatively, D is TRBD2 (5 bases). Germline-derived CDR1 and CDR2 are SQVTM and ANQGSEA. There are 15 residues in the CDR3. Trimming removed 1 base at V and 5 bases at J, with 17 bases between. CDR3: CSVEAPWGVVETQYF. The CDR3 region has the DNA TGCAGCGTTGAAGCCCCCTGGGGAGTTGTGGAGACCCAGTACTTC. Drawing the rest from reference TRBV29-1 and TRBJ2-5, the complete variable domain is SAVISQKPSRDICQRGTSLTIQCQVDSQVTMMFWYRQQPGQSLTLIATANQGSEATYESGFVIDKFPISRPNLTFSTLTVSNMSPEDSSIYLCSVEAPWGVVETQYFGPGTRLLVL.

This chain connects TRBV7-3 to TRBJ2-1; TRBD2 matches at 12 bases. V trimming: 7 bases; J trimming: 6 bases; junction bases outside the gene matches: 4. The CDR3 runs to 14 residues. The germline gives CDR1 SGHTA, CDR2 FQGTGA. The CDR3 here is CASNLAGGLNEQFF. The CDR3 bases are TGTGCCAGCAACCTAGCGGGGGGGCTCAATGAGCAGTTCTTC. Variable domain in full (rest from reference TRBV7-3 and TRBJ2-1): GAGVSQTPSNKVTEKGKYVELRCDPISGHTALYWYRQSLGQGPEFLIYFQGTGAADDSGLPNDRFFAVRPEGSVSTLKIQRTERGDSAVYLCASNLAGGLNEQFFGPGTRLTVL.

The rearrangement uses TRBV28 and TRBJ1-5, with 7 bases that match TRBD1. Per the germline V gene, CDR1 is MDHEN and CDR2 is SYDVKM. The CDR3 length is 17 residues. Trimming removed 8 bases from V and 2 bases from J; junction bases left unmatched: 15. The chain's CDR3 is CASGRDSFSEGNQPQHF. The CDR3 coding sequence is TGTGCCAGCGGGAGGGACAGTTTTTCGGAGGGCAATCAGCCCCAGCATTTT.

CDR3 protein: CAHDRGADRTEAFF. DNA of the CDR3: TGTGCCCATGACAGGGGCGCGGATCGCACTGAAGCTTTCTTT. The rearrangement links TRBV30 to TRBJ1-1, with TRBD1 matching 8 bases. Losses at the gene ends were 8 bases for V and 4 bases for J; bases not matched to a gene: 12. Looked up from germline, CDR1 is GTSNPN and CDR2 is SVGIG (reference sequence). The CDR3 covers 14 residues. Looking up the rest from reference TRBV30 and TRBJ1-1 gives the full variable domain: SQTIHQWPATLVQPVGSPLSLECTVEGTSNPNLYWYRQAAGRGLQLLFYSVGIGQISSEVPQNLSASRPQDRQFILSSKKLLLSDSGFYLCAHDRGADRTEAFFGQGTRLTVV.

CDR3 DNA sequence: TGTGCCAGCAGCGTAGCGGACGGGGACGATGGCTACACCTTC. This encodes CASSVADGDDGYTF. This chain links TRBV9 with TRBJ1-2; a weak D match, TRBD1 (5 bases). CDR1 is SGDLS, CDR2 YYNGEE, per germline. The V and J ends lost 0 bases and 6 bases respectively, with 12 bases between them. CDR3 size: 14 residues.

The chain has TRBV6-5 and TRBJ2-7, with 12 bases identical to TRBD2. This CDR3 contains 16 residues. The V gene end was trimmed by 4 bases and the J gene end by 3 bases; junction bases not matched to a gene: 7. The germline gives CDR1 MNHEY, CDR2 SVGAGI. This chain's CDR3 is CASSSRTSGAFYEQYF. CDR3 coding DNA: TGTGCCAGCAGTTCCCGGACTAGCGGGGCCTTCTACGAGCAGTACTTC.

This clone was seen more than once but under ten times. V gene TRBV18 combines with J gene TRBJ1-4, with 8 bases that match TRBD1. V lost 11 bases, J lost 8 bases, and 10 bases stayed unmatched. The CDR3 spans 13 residues. Germline CDR1 reads KGHSH; CDR2 reads LQKENI. CDR3 residues: CAVRQGLEEKLFF. The CDR3 DNA reads as TGTGCCGTTCGACAGGGGCTGGAAGAAAAACTGTTTTTT.

This clone was recorded a few times. The chain links TRBV13 to TRBJ1-1, with D uncertain. Trimming took off 0 bases at V and 0 bases at J, with 8 bases between the two ends. Germline V lookup: CDR1 PRHDT, CDR2 FYEKMQ (reference sequence). This CDR3 contains 15 residues. The CDR3 nucleotides are TGTGCCAGCAGCTTAGGTCCGAGGGTGAACACTGAAGCTTTCTTT. Protein product: CASSLGPRVNTEAFF.

This clone was seen only a few times. The chain uses TRBV25-1 and TRBJ2-5, with D maybe TRBD2 (6 bases). V lost 1 base, J lost 5 bases, and 11 bases lay in between. The CDR3 spans 14 residues. Looked up from germline, CDR1 is MGHDK and CDR2 is SYGVNS. This CDR3 reads CASSESEREETQYF. The CDR3 DNA follows: TGTGCCAGCAGTGAATCCGAACGGGAGGAGACCCAGTACTTC.

The gene calls are TRBV13 and TRBJ2-1; D is ambiguous. The CDR3 is 18 amino acids. CDR1 and CDR2 from the germline V gene are PRHDT and FYEKMQ (reference sequence). V lost 4 bases and J lost 0, with 19 bases in between. The CDR3 DNA is TGTGCCAGCAGCTATGCACTAATAGGGTCCCTCTCCTACAATGAGCAGTTCTTC. It specifies CASSYALIGSLSYNEQFF.

The gene calls are TRBV4-2 and TRBJ2-1; maybe TRBD2 (5 bases). V was pared by 0 bases and J by 13 bases, with 13 bases between. Germline loops: CDR1 LGHNA, CDR2 YNFKEQ. This CDR3 contains 13 residues. CDR3 bases: TGTGCCAGCAGCCAAGATCCCGCGGAGGTACAGTTCTTC. Amino acids: CASSQDPAEVQFF.

This clone turned up a few times. The V gene is TRBV30, the J gene TRBJ2-7; D might be TRBD2 (5 bases). Trimming stripped 4 bases from V and 1 base from J, with 8 bases between. Germline CDR1 reads GTSNPN; CDR2 reads SVGIG (reference sequence). The CDR3 runs 12 residues. This CDR3 is CAWTSGSYEQYF. In DNA, the CDR3 is TGTGCCTGGACCAGCGGTTCCTACGAGCAGTACTTC.

The chain employs TRBV2 and TRBJ2-7, with 8 bases that match TRBD1. The CDR3 is 15 residues long. Germline values: CDR1 SNHLY, CDR2 FYNNEI. Unmatched junction bases numbered 13, after V lost 7 bases and J lost 5 bases. The CDR3 protein is CASIDPGTGSDEQYF. The CDR3 DNA follows: TGTGCCAGCATCGACCCAGGGACAGGCTCGGACGAGCAGTACTTC.